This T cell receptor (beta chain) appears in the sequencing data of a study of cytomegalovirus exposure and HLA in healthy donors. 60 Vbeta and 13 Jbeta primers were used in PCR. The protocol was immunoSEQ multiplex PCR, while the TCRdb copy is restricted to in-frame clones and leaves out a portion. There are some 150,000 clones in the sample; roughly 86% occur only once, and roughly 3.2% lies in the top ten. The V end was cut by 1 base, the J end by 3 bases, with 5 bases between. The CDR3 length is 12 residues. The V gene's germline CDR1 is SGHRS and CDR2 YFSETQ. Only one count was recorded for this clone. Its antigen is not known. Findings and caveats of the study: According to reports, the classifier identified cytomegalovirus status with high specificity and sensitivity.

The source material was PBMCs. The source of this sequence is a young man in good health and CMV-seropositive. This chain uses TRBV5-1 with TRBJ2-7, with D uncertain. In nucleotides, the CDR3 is TGCGCCAGCAGCTTGAACAGCTACGAGCAGTACTTC. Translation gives CASSLNSYEQYF.